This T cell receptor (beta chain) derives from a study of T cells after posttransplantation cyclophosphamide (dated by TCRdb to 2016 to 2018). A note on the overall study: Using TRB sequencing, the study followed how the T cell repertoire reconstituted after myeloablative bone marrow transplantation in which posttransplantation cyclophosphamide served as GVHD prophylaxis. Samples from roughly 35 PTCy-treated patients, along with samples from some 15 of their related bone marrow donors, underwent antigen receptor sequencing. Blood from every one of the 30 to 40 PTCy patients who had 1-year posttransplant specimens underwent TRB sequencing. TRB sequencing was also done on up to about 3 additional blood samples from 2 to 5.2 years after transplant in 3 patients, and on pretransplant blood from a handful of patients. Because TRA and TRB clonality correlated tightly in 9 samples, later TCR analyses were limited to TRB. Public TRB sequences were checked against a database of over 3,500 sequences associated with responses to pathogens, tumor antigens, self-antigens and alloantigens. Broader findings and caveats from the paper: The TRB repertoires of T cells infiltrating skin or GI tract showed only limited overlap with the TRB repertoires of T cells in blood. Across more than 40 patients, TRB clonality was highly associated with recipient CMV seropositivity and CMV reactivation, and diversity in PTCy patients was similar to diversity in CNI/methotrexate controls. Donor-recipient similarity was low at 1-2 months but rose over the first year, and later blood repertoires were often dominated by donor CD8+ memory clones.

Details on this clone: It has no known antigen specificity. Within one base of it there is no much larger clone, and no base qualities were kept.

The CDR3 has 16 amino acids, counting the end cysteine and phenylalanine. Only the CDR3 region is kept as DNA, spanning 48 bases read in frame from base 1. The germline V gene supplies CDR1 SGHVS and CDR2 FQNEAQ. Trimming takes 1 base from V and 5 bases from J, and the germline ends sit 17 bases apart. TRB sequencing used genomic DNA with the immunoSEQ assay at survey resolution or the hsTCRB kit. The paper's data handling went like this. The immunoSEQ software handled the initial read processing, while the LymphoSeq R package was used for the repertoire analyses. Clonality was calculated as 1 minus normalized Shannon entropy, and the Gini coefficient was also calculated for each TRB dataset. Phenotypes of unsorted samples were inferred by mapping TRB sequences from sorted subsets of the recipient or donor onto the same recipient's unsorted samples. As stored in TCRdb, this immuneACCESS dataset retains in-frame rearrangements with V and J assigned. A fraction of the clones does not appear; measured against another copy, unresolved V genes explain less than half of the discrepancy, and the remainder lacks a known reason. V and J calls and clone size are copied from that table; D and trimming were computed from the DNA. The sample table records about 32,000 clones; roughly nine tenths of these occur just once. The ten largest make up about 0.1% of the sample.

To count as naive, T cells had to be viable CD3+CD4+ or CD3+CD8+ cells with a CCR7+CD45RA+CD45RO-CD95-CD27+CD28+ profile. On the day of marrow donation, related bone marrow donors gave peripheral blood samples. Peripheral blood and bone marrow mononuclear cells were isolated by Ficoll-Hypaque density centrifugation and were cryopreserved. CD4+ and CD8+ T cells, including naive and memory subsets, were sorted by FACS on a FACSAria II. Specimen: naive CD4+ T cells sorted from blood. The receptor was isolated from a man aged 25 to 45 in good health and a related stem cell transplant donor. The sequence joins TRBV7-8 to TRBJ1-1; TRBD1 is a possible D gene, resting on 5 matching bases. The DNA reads TGTGCCAGCAGCTTAGTTTCAGGGCCACTTCTAACTGAAGCTTTCTTT. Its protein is CASSLVSGPLLTEAFF.